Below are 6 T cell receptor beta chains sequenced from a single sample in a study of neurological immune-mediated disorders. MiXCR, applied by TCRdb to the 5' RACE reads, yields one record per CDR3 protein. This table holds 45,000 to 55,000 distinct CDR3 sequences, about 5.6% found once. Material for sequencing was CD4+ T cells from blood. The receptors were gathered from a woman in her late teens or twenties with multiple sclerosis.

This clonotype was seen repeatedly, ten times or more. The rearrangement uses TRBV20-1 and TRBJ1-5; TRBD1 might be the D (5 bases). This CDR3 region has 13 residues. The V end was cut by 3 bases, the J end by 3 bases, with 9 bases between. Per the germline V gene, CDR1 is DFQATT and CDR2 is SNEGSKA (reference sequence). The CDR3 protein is CSASGGFNQPQHF. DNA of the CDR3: TGCAGTGCTAGTGGGGGTTTCAATCAGCCCCAGCATTTT.

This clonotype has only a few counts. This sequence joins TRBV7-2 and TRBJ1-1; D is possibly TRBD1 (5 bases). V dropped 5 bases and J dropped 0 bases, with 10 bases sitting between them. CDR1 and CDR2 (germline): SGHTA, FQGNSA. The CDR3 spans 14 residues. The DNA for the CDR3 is TGTGCCAGCAGCCTGGGACTCATGAACACTGAAGCTTTCTTT. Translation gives CASSLGLMNTEAFF.

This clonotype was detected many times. CDR3 amino acids: CASSLSGFRETQYF. DNA for the CDR3: TGTGCCAGCAGCTTATCGGGGTTCCGGGAGACCCAGTACTTC. The rearrangement joins TRBV7-2 to TRBJ2-5; possibly TRBD2 for D (5 bases). CDR3 length: 14 residues. With 2 bases removed from V and 5 bases from J, the gap between germline ends came to 12 bases. Germline V gene data show CDR1 as SGHTA and CDR2 as FQGNSA.

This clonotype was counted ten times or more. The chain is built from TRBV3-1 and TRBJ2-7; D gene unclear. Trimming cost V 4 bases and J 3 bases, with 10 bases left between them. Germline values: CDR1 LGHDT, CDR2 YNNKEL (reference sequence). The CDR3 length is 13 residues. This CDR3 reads CASSLGPIYEQYF. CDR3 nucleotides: TGTGCCAGCAGCCTCGGGCCCATCTACGAGCAGTACTTC.

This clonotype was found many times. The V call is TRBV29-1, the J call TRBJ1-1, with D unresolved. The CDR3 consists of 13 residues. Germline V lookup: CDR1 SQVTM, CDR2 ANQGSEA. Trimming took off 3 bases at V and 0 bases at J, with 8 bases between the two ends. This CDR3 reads CSVDGRLNTEAFF. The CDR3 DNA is TGCAGCGTTGACGGCAGACTGAACACTGAAGCTTTCTTT. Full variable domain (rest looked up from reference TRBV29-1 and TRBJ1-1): SAVISQKPSRDICQRGTSLTIQCQVDSQVTMMFWYRQQPGQSLTLIATANQGSEATYESGFVIDKFPISRPNLTFSTLTVSNMSPEDSSIYLCSVDGRLNTEAFFGQGTRLTVV.

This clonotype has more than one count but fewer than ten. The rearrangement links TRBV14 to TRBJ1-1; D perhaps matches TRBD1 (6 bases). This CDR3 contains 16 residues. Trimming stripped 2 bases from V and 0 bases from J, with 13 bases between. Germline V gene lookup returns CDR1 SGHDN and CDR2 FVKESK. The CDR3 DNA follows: TGTGCCAGCAGCCAACTAGACAGGCGCTTGAACACTGAAGCTTTCTTT. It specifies CASSQLDRRLNTEAFF.